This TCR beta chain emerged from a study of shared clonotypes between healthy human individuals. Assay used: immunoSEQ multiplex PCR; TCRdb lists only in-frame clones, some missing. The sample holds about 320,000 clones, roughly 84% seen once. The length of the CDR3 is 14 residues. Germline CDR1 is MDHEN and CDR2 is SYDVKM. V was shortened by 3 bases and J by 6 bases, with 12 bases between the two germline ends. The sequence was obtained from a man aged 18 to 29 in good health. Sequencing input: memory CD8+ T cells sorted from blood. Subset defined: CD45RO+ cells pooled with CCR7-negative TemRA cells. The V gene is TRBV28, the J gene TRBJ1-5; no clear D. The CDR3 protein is CASSFPPRLQPQHF. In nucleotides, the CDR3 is TGTGCCAGCAGTTTCCCCCCTCGACTTCAGCCCCAGCATTTT.